The present T cell receptor (beta chain) was sequenced within a study of blood T cell repertoires in COVID-19. Study information: Acute-phase and convalescent COVID-19 samples originated in the United States, Italy and Spain. T cells, B-cell-depleted T cells, or PBMCs provided the cDNA or gDNA that served as material.

In the authors' workflow: Amplified reference gene primers provided the basis for estimating nucleated cell counts. Clones were read by immunoSEQ multiplex PCR, and TCRdb kept only the in-frame ones, dropping some. Clone size and V and J calls were adopted from that table, with D and trimming inferred from the DNA. This sample has tens of thousands of clones; roughly 88% occur once, and the top ten carry under 6%. The CDR3 is made up of 13 amino acids. Germline V gene sequence: CDR1 SQVTM, CDR2 ANQGSEA. The V and J ends lost 3 bases and 2 bases respectively, with 11 bases between them. The J gene is TRBJ2-7, the V gene TRBV29-1; TRBD1 is a possible D gene (6 bases). This clonotype originated in a human donor in a cohort sampled during active COVID-19. Sequencing was done on a sample of peripheral blood. The CDR3 spells CSVDQGTPYEQYF. For the CDR3, the DNA is TGCAGCGTTGATCAGGGGACCCCCTACGAGCAGTACTTC.